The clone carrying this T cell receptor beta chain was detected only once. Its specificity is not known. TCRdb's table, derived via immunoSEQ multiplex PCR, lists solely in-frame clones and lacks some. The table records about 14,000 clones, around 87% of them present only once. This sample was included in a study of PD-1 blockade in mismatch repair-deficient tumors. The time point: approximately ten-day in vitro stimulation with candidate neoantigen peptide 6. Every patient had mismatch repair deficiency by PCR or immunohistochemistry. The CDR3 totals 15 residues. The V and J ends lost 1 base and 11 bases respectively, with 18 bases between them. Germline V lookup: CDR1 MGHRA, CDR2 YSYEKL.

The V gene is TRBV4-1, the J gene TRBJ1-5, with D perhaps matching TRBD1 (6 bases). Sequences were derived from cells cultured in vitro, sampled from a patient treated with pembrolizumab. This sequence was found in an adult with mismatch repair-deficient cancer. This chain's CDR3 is CASSQARAGVWTQHF. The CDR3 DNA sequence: TGCGCCAGCAGCCAAGCCAGGGCAGGGGTGTGGACCCAGCATTTT.